This T cell receptor (beta chain) was observed in a study of blood T cell repertoires in COVID-19. Data came from immunoSEQ multiplex PCR; TCRdb stores just in-frame clones and leaves some out. The table records about 120,000 clones, around 86% of them present only once. V lost 3 bases to trimming and J lost 7 bases, with 21 bases between them. Germline V lookup: CDR1 GTSNPN, CDR2 SVGIG (reference sequence). This CDR3 is built from 15 residues. This TCR was recovered from a woman in her sixties or seventies with acute or convalescent COVID-19. Sequencing was carried out using peripheral blood. This chain links TRBV30 with TRBJ1-2; no clear D. This CDR3 reads CAWSRSGSRLFGYTF. The CDR3, as DNA: TGTGCCTGGAGCCGGAGTGGGTCCCGACTTTTTGGCTACACCTTC.